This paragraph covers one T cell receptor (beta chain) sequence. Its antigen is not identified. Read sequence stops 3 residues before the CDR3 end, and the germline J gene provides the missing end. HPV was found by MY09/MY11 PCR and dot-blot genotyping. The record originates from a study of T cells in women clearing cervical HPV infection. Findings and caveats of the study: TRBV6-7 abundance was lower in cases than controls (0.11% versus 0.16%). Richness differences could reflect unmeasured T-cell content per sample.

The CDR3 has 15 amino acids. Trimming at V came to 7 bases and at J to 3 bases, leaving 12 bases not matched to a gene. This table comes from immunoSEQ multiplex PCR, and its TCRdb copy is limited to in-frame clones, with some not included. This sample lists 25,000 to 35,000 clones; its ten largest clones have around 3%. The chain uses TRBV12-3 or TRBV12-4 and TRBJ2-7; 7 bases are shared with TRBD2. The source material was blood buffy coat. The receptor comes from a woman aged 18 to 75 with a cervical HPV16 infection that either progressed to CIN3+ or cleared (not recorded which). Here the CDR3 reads CASTLERGIIYEQYF. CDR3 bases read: TGTGCCAGCACCCTTGAGCGGGGTATCATCTACGAG.